The clone carrying this T cell receptor (beta chain) was seen a few times. The antigen is undetermined. Sequencing relied on a cDNA template that was reverse transcribed from extracted RNA. Some clones are missing from TCRdb's copy, which holds only in-frame ones; the method was immunoSEQ multiplex PCR. The sample includes some 95,000 clones, roughly 47% seen only once; the top ten take roughly 0.79%. This entry is derived from a study of CD8+ T cells in alopecia areata. Broader study findings: Scalp sample sequencing also detects resident alphabeta T cells of normal skin. TCR sharing across patients was less clear than in mice, possibly HLA-related.

V lost 4 bases and J lost 3; bases outside the gene matches: 7. This CDR3 region has 15 residues. Germline lookup yields CDR1 SNHLY and CDR2 FYNNEI. This TCR came from a human donor with alopecia areata. The gene calls are TRBV2 and TRBJ2-3; 7 bases are shared with TRBD1. The source material was CD4+ T cells sorted from blood. CDR3 sequence: CASSVRQGATDTQYF. The CDR3 nucleotides are TGTGCCAGCAGTGTACGACAGGGCGCGACAGATACGCAGTATTTT.